A selection of T cell receptor beta chains follows, all from one sample in a study of control samples from healthy donors and cancer patients. Produced via immunoSEQ multiplex PCR; TCRdb's table is partial and in-frame only. The sample holds some 160,000 clones; around nine tenths are singletons and the top ten take around 4.6%. Sequencing was carried out using blood. The receptors come from a man younger than 40 in good health. Each CDR3 is given with its conserved first and last residue. D genes are given only for firm matches. The size entry is marked missing in some rows and otherwise reads once, few, many or a size class.

>TRBJ2-7|TRBD1|NA|TRBV19
TGTGCCAGTAGACCCGACAGGGCAAGCTACGAGCAGTACTTC
CASRPDRASYEQYF
>TRBJ2-2|TRBD2|NA|TRBV6-2/TRBV6-3
TGTGCCAGCAGCCACAGGAAACAAGGACTAGCGGGGGCGAACACCGGGGAGCTGTTTTTT
CASSHRKQGLAGANTGELFF
>TRBJ2-7|NA|NA|TRBV3-1/TRBV3-2
TGTGCCAGCAGCGCACAGGGAGGCGAGCAGTACTTC
CASSAQGGEQYF
>TRBJ1-2|NA|NA|TRBV19
TGTGCCAGTAGTCCGGGGACCGCCAACTATGGCTACACCTTC
CASSPGTANYGYTF
>TRBJ1-4|NA|NA|TRBV24-1
TGTGCCACCAGTGACCCATCTGGGGAAAAACTGTTTTTT
CATSDPSGEKLFF
>TRBJ2-7|NA|NA|TRBV28
TGTGCCAGCAGTTTATTCTCCAGGGGAGGCGTGGAATTC
CASSLFSRGGVEF
>TRBJ2-3|TRBD2|NA|TRBV4-3
TGCGCCAGCAGCCAAGAGCGACTAGCGGCACACACAGATACGCAGTATTTT
CASSQERLAAHTDTQYF
>TRBJ1-2|NA|NA|TRBV9
TGTGCCAGCAGCACTTCGCCCATGTCTAACTATGGCTACACCTTC
CASSTSPMSNYGYTF
>TRBJ1-5|NA|NA|TRBV4-1
TGCGCCAGCAGCCAACAGGACCTTACAGGGAGCAATCAGCCCCAGCATTTT
CASSQQDLTGSNQPQHF
>TRBJ1-4|NA|NA|TRBV15
TGTGCCACCAGCAGACTAGGAGCCTCAGGGCCAGCAACTAATGAAAAACTGTTTTTT
CATSRLGASGPATNEKLFF
>TRBJ2-3|NA|once|TRBV7-3
TGTGCCAGCAGCTTAACGAACAGTTTTACAGATACGCAGTATTTT
CASSLTNSFTDTQYF
>TRBJ2-5|NA|NA|TRBV24-1
TGTGCCACCAGTGATTTTACAGGGACCCAAGAGACCCAGTACTTC
CATSDFTGTQETQYF
>TRBJ2-7|NA|NA|TRBV6-6
TGTGCCAGCAGTTCCCCCCAAGGCCCGTCCTACGAGCAGTACTTC
CASSSPQGPSYEQYF
>TRBJ1-6|TRBD1|few|TRBV6-6
TGTGCCAGCAGTCTTATGCCGGGACAGTCGAATTCACCCCTCCACTTT
CASSLMPGQSNSPLHF
>TRBJ1-1|NA|NA|TRBV12-5
TGTGCTAGTGGTTTGGGCGCGAACACTGAAGCTTTCTTT
CASGLGANTEAFF
>TRBJ2-3|NA|NA|TRBV5-1
TGCGCCAGCAGCATTAGCGGCACAGATACGCAGTATTTT
CASSISGTDTQYF
>TRBJ1-1|TRBD1|NA|TRBV6-2/TRBV6-3
TGTGCCAGCAGTACACTACAGGGGGCCCACGCTGAAGCTTTCTTT
CASSTLQGAHAEAFF
>TRBJ2-1|TRBD2|NA|TRBV5-1
TGCGCCAGCAGCACCCGGACTAGCGGATATAGTGAGCAGTTCTTC
CASSTRTSGYSEQFF
>TRBJ2-1|NA|NA|TRBV5-6
TGTGCCAGCAGCTTTGACGTTTCCGAGCAGTTCTTC
CASSFDVSEQFF
>TRBJ1-5|NA|NA|TRBV27
TGTGCCAGCAGTTATGGGATGGCTCAGCCCCAGCATTTT
CASSYGMAQPQHF
>TRBJ2-1|TRBD1|NA|TRBV6-2/TRBV6-3
TGTGCCAGCAGTTACGGAATTGCAGGGGGCAATGAGCAGTTCTTC
CASSYGIAGGNEQFF
>TRBJ2-2|TRBD2|NA|TRBV7-3
TGTGCCAGCAGCTTGCGGGAGGCCACCGGGGAGCTGTTTTTT
CASSLREATGELFF
>TRBJ2-1|TRBD1|once|TRBV2
TGTGCCAGCAGGCGACAGGGATTAGGTTCGGAGGAGCAGTTCTTC
CASRRQGLGSEEQFF
>TRBJ2-5|NA|NA|TRBV7-3
TGTGCCAGCAGCAGATACGGGACTCAAGAGACCCAGTACTTC
CASSRYGTQETQYF
>TRBJ1-1|NA|NA|TRBV18
TGTGCCAGCTCGGCTTTGTTGGACACTGAAGCTTTCTTT
CASSALLDTEAFF
>TRBJ2-2|TRBD1|NA|TRBV18
TGTGCCAGCTCACCGTTCCCCGGACAGGGTTACACCGGGGAGCTGTTTTTT
CASSPFPGQGYTGELFF
>TRBJ2-3|TRBD2|few|TRBV2
TGTGCCAGCAGTGGGGCCGGGACTAGCGGGGGGGCAAATACGCAGTATTTT
CASSGAGTSGGANTQYF
>TRBJ1-1|TRBD1|few|TRBV24-1
TGTGCCACCAGTGATCCCACAGGGGGAGACACTGAAGCTTTCTTT
CATSDPTGGDTEAFF
>TRBJ2-7|NA|few|TRBV2
TGTGCCAGCACCGCATTGACTGGGCAGTACTTC
CASTALTGQYF
>TRBJ2-7|TRBD1|NA|TRBV6-5
TGTGCCAGCAGCCCACGACAGGGCTCCTACGAGCAGTACTTC
CASSPRQGSYEQYF
>TRBJ2-7|NA|NA|TRBV6-2/TRBV6-3
TGTGCCAGCAGTTACTCGACTGGCCCCCCTCATGCCTACGAGCAGTACTTC
CASSYSTGPPHAYEQYF
>TRBJ1-1|NA|NA|TRBV5-1
TGCGCCAGCAGCCCGGATGGACAGCTGAACACTGAAGCTTTCTTT
CASSPDGQLNTEAFF
>TRBJ2-5|NA|NA|TRBV7-6
TGTGCCAGCAGCTTAGGGGGACGGGGGGAGACCCAGTACTTC
CASSLGGRGETQYF
>TRBJ2-1|NA|NA|TRBV12-3/TRBV12-4
TGTGCCAGCAGTTTTCTTGAGCAGTTCTTC
CASSFLEQFF
>TRBJ2-1|TRBD1|few|TRBV5-1
TGCGCCAGCAGCTCGACAGGGGTCTACAATGAGCAGTTCTTC
CASSSTGVYNEQFF
>TRBJ2-7|NA|NA|TRBV5-1
TGCGCCAGCAGCTTTTCAGGGGCCGAGCAGTACTTC
CASSFSGAEQYF
>TRBJ2-6|NA|once|TRBV9
TGTGCCAGCAGCGTAGAAGGGCACTCTGGGGCCAACGTCCTGACTTTC
CASSVEGHSGANVLTF
>TRBJ1-1|NA|once|TRBV29-1
TGCAGCGTTGAATTACAGAAATCGAGTACTGAAGCTTTCTTT
CSVELQKSSTEAFF
>TRBJ1-5|NA|NA|TRBV24-1
TGTGCCACCAGTGATTTAGACAGTAATCAGCCCCAGCATTTT
CATSDLDSNQPQHF
>TRBJ2-3|TRBD1|NA|TRBV29-1
TGCAGCGTTAGGGTGGCAGGGGGTTCAGATACGCAGTATTTT
CSVRVAGGSDTQYF
>TRBJ1-1|NA|NA|TRBV7-3
TGTGCCAGCAGCTTAAATGGGGGGATGAACACTGAAGCTTTCTTT
CASSLNGGMNTEAFF
>TRBJ1-2|TRBD1|NA|TRBV7-2
TGTGCCAGCAGCTTAGGGACAGGGCTCGGCGACTACACCTTC
CASSLGTGLGDYTF
>TRBJ1-4|NA|NA|TRBV7-8
TGTGCCAGCAGCTTAAGCGGGAGGTCTAATGAAAAACTGTTTTTT
CASSLSGRSNEKLFF
>TRBJ2-3|NA|NA|TRBV7-3
TGTGCCAGCAGCTTATATGGGGGAGTAGCAGATACGCAGTATTTT
CASSLYGGVADTQYF
>TRBJ2-1|TRBD2|NA|TRBV7-3
TGTGCCAGCAGCTTCCAGGGTGGACTAGCCCGCTCCTACAATGAGCAGTTCTTC
CASSFQGGLARSYNEQFF
>TRBJ2-1|TRBD1|NA|TRBV9
TGTGCCAGCAGCGGATCGACAGGGGGCGCTTACAATGAGCAGTTCTTC
CASSGSTGGAYNEQFF
>TRBJ2-1|NA|NA|TRBV5-1
TGCGCCAGCAGCTTGGCGGTCAGGCCTGACAATGAGCAGTTCTTC
CASSLAVRPDNEQFF
>TRBJ2-3|TRBD2|NA|TRBV3-1/TRBV3-2
TGTGCCAGCAGCCAGCCAAGACTAGCGGGAGGGTGGGCGCAGTATTTT
CASSQPRLAGGWAQYF
>TRBJ2-7|NA|NA|TRBV5-1
TGCGCCAGCAGCTCCTCCGGGGCATACGAGCAGTACTTC
CASSSSGAYEQYF
>TRBJ2-1|NA|NA|TRBV7-3
TGTGCCAGCAGCTTAGGCTCCGGGACAAAGCAGTTCTTC
CASSLGSGTKQFF
>TRBJ1-5|NA|NA|TRBV6-2/TRBV6-3
TGTGCCAGCACCCCTCGACGGGGAGTAAATCAGCCCCAGCATTTT
CASTPRRGVNQPQHF
>TRBJ2-3|TRBD2|NA|TRBV5-1
TGCGCCAGCAGCTTCGGGGGGGCTAATGGGGATACGCAGTATTTT
CASSFGGANGDTQYF
>TRBJ1-2|TRBD1|NA|TRBV4-3
TGCGCCAGCAGCCAGCGACAGGGGATATACACCTTC
CASSQRQGIYTF
>TRBJ2-3|NA|NA|TRBV4-3
TGCGCCAGCAGCCTGGGGGGCCTCGCAGATACGCAGTATTTT
CASSLGGLADTQYF
>TRBJ1-2|NA|NA|TRBV27
TGTGCCAGCAGCCCGACGGTAGCTAACTATGGCTACACCTTC
CASSPTVANYGYTF
>TRBJ2-7|NA|NA|TRBV10-3
TGTGCCATCAGTACAGGCTCCTACGAGCAGTACTTC
CAISTGSYEQYF
>TRBJ2-3|NA|once|TRBV4-3
TGCGCCAGCAGCCAAGATGATGGGCTGGATACGCAGTATTTT
CASSQDDGLDTQYF
>TRBJ1-5|NA|NA|TRBV11-2
TGTGCCAGCAGCTTTTCAGACAATCAGCCCCAGCATTTT
CASSFSDNQPQHF
>TRBJ2-2|NA|NA|TRBV18
TGTGCCAGCTCACCACCAAACACCGGGGAGCTGTTTTTT
CASSPPNTGELFF